A selection of T cell receptor beta chains follows, all from one sample in a study of cytotoxic CD8 clonotypes in ibrutinib-treated CLL. TCRdb's table, derived via immunoSEQ multiplex PCR, lists solely in-frame clones and lacks some. The sample lists a few hundred thousand clones, 67% seen once, with 5% to 6.5% in the top ten. Sequencing used PBMCs, obtained after 36 months of ibrutinib treatment. All receptors derive from a human donor with chronic lymphocytic leukemia. CDR3s include the opening cysteine and the closing phenylalanine or tryptophan. The D gene is left open where the match is weak. Clone size is not always given. Where it is, it says once, few, many or a class for expanded clones.

j_call,clone_size,d_call,v_call,cdr3_nt,cdr3_aa
TRBJ1-4,few,TRBD1,TRBV28,TGTGCCAGCAGCTTAAGGGACAGGGGTTGGAGGACTAATGAAAAACTGTTTTTT,CASSLRDRGWRTNEKLFF
TRBJ1-4,NA,NA,TRBV2,TGTGCCAGCGGCCAAGGGACTGCAACTAATGAAAAACTGTTTTTT,CASGQGTATNEKLFF
TRBJ1-1,NA,NA,TRBV5-1,TGCGCCAGCAGCCCGGAATCGAACACTGAAGCTTTCTTT,CASSPESNTEAFF
TRBJ2-5,NA,TRBD2,TRBV18,TGTGCCAGCTCACCAGGACTAGCGGGAGGGACCCAGTACTTC,CASSPGLAGGTQYF
TRBJ2-7,NA,TRBD2,TRBV4-1,TGCGCCAGCAGCCAAGAATCCGGGACTACTAATTACGAGCAGTACTTC,CASSQESGTTNYEQYF
TRBJ2-3,NA,TRBD2,TRBV2,TGTGCCAGCCGCCCCGGGACTAGCGGAGGGACGCAGTATTTT,CASRPGTSGGTQYF
TRBJ1-6,few,NA,TRBV5-1,TGCGCCAGCAGCAAGGACCCACGAGAAGATTCACCCCTCCACTTT,CASSKDPREDSPLHF
TRBJ2-6,NA,NA,TRBV9,TGTGCCAGCAGCGTAGGTCTGAGCTCTGGGGCCAACGTCCTGACTTTC,CASSVGLSSGANVLTF
TRBJ2-7,NA,TRBD1,TRBV6-1,TGTGCCAGCAGTACCTGGACAGGAGACGAGCAGTACTTC,CASSTWTGDEQYF
TRBJ2-7,NA,NA,TRBV6-5,TGTGCCGCCGGGGAATCAAATTCCTACGAGCAGTACTTC,CAAGESNSYEQYF
TRBJ1-2,few,TRBD1,TRBV9,TGTGCCAGCGGAGGAGGGGGCGCGAGTGGCTACACCTTC,CASGGGGASGYTF
TRBJ2-5,once,NA,TRBV9,TGTGCCAGCAGCGTAGTATCTGGTGAGACCCAGTACTTC,CASSVVSGETQYF
TRBJ2-4,few,NA,TRBV2,TGTGCCAGCAGTGACCTGGTTCACATTCAGTACTTC,CASSDLVHIQYF
TRBJ1-2,NA,NA,TRBV18,TGTGCCAGCTCACGACCGGGACTCGCAAGAGGCTACACCTTC,CASSRPGLARGYTF
TRBJ2-3,few,NA,TRBV14,TGTGCCAGCAGCCAAAGCAGGGCAGCGCAGTATTTT,CASSQSRAAQYF
TRBJ2-5,few,NA,TRBV14,TGTGCCAGCAGCCCCATGGGAGAGACCCAGTACTTC,CASSPMGETQYF
TRBJ2-1,few,NA,TRBV27,TGTGCCAGCTCCTACAGGTCCGCGGAGCAGTTCTTC,CASSYRSAEQFF
TRBJ2-3,NA,TRBD2,TRBV5-1,TGCGCCAGCAGCTTGGTTAGCGGGGGACTACAGTCCACAGATACGCAGTATTTT,CASSLVSGGLQSTDTQYF
TRBJ2-7,few,TRBD2,TRBV7-9,TGTGCCAGCAGGTCAGGACTAGCGGGGACATACGAGCAGTACTTC,CASRSGLAGTYEQYF
TRBJ2-7,NA,NA,TRBV15,TGTGCCACCCAGAGTTTCGAACTCTACGAGCAGTACTTC,CATQSFELYEQYF
TRBJ1-2,NA,TRBD1,TRBV5-8,TGTGCCAGCAGCCAATCACCCCCTACAGGGGCCAACTATGGCTACACCTTC,CASSQSPPTGANYGYTF
TRBJ2-7,NA,TRBD1,TRBV13,TGTGCCAGCAGCTTAGGATACCCGGGACAGCTTTTGGGTTACGAGCAGTACTTC,CASSLGYPGQLLGYEQYF
TRBJ2-2,NA,TRBD1,TRBV15,TGTGCCACCAGCAGAGGGGGACAGGGGACCGGGGAGCTGTTTTTT,CATSRGGQGTGELFF
TRBJ2-7,NA,NA,TRBV5-1,TGCGCCAGCAGCTTACAGGCCGCAGCATCCTACGAGCAGTACTTC,CASSLQAAASYEQYF
TRBJ2-2,NA,TRBD2,TRBV11-2,TGTGCCAGCAGCTTAGACTTGACTAGCGCGAACACCGGGGAGCTGTTTTTT,CASSLDLTSANTGELFF
TRBJ1-5,NA,TRBD1,TRBV10-2,TGCGCCAGCAGTCCCGGACAGGTCGATCAGCCCCAGCATTTT,CASSPGQVDQPQHF
TRBJ2-1,NA,NA,TRBV7-9,TGTGCCAGCAGCTTTGGGCTAACAGGGACCACCTACAATGAGCAGTTCTTC,CASSFGLTGTTYNEQFF
TRBJ2-1,NA,TRBD2,TRBV7-2,TGTGCCAGCAGCTTCGTCACCCCGGGACTAGCGGGAGGGCCCGATGAGCAGTTCTTC,CASSFVTPGLAGGPDEQFF
TRBJ2-7,NA,TRBD1,TRBV6-1,TGTGCCAGCAGTGAATATGTTCGGGGTTCGGCCGGGACAGCCTCCTACGAGCAGTACTTC,CASSEYVRGSAGTASYEQYF
TRBJ2-1,NA,NA,TRBV5-6,TGTGCCAGCAGCTCCCCCTTTGCTTCTTTGAAGCAGTTCTTC,CASSSPFASLKQFF
TRBJ2-7,few,TRBD2,TRBV6-5,TGTGCCAGCAGTTACGCCAGCGGGGGACCTTACGAGCAGTACTTC,CASSYASGGPYEQYF
TRBJ1-1,NA,NA,TRBV15,TGTGCCACCAGCGGGGGACCGAACACTGAAGCTTTCTTT,CATSGGPNTEAFF
TRBJ2-7,NA,TRBD1,TRBV7-9,TGTGCCAGCAGCATCCTCAGACAGGGTATACCCTACGAGCAGTACTTC,CASSILRQGIPYEQYF
TRBJ1-3,NA,NA,TRBV6-1,TGTGCCAGTGCCCTTGGGGTTGGAAACACCATATATTTT,CASALGVGNTIYF
TRBJ1-1,NA,NA,TRBV19,TGTGCCAGTAGTAACTGGAACACTGAAGCTTTCTTT,CASSNWNTEAFF
TRBJ2-7,NA,TRBD2,TRBV9,TGTGCCAGCTCTAGCGGGAGGTCCTCCTACGAGCAGTACTTC,CASSSGRSSYEQYF
TRBJ2-2,NA,TRBD1,TRBV4-1,TGCGCCAGCAGCCTCCCCCTCGAGGGGGCACGGGGCACCGGGGAGCTGTTTTTT,CASSLPLEGARGTGELFF
TRBJ1-1,NA,NA,TRBV7-2,TGTGCCAGCAGCTTAAGATCCAGGAACACTGAAGCTTTCTTT,CASSLRSRNTEAFF
TRBJ2-5,NA,TRBD2,TRBV4-1,TGCGCCAGCAGCCAAGAGGAGACTAGCGCGACCCGGGAGACCCAGTACTTC,CASSQEETSATRETQYF
TRBJ2-7,NA,NA,TRBV5-1,TGCGCCAGCAGCCCCGGGGACCCTGAATACGAGCAGTACTTC,CASSPGDPEYEQYF
TRBJ1-2,NA,TRBD1,TRBV28,TGTGCCAGCAGTTTATATGGGTCAGGAGGGGGCGATGGCTACACCTTC,CASSLYGSGGGDGYTF
TRBJ2-1,NA,NA,TRBV6-5,TGTGCCAGTTCAATCGGTCCCCCCGGCTACAATGAGCAGTTCTTC,CASSIGPPGYNEQFF
TRBJ2-7,NA,NA,TRBV5-6,TGTGCCAGCAGCTTGGGTGGCTACTCCTACGAGCAGTACTTC,CASSLGGYSYEQYF
TRBJ2-7,NA,NA,TRBV15,TGTGCCACCAGCAGCGACACCGGGCTCGGCTACGAGCAGTACTTC,CATSSDTGLGYEQYF
TRBJ2-3,NA,NA,TRBV29-1,TGCAGCGTTGTTCGCCTTTCTAGCACAGATACGCAGTATTTT,CSVVRLSSTDTQYF
TRBJ2-7,NA,NA,TRBV7-9,TGTGCCAGCAGCTTAGCGGGGGCAGGGCTCTCCTCCTACGAGCAGTACTTC,CASSLAGAGLSSYEQYF
TRBJ2-2,once,NA,TRBV5-6,TGTGCCAGCAGCTTGGTGGGAACCGGGGAGCTGTTTTTT,CASSLVGTGELFF
TRBJ2-2,NA,NA,TRBV9,TGTGCCAGCAGCGTAGCCCTTAGCTGGAGCCTTAACACCGGGGAGCTGTTTTTT,CASSVALSWSLNTGELFF
TRBJ2-1,NA,TRBD2,TRBV7-3,TGTGCCAGCAGCAGAGCTAGCGGGGCTGGAAACAATGAGCAGTTCTTC,CASSRASGAGNNEQFF
TRBJ2-1,NA,NA,TRBV25-1,TGTGCCAGCAGTGCCCCTCGGGGGCCCCACTACAATGAGCAGTTCTTC,CASSAPRGPHYNEQFF
TRBJ2-1,NA,NA,TRBV19,TGTGCCAGTAGTATTCGTCCCCTTATGATCCCTTACAATGAGCAGTTCTTC,CASSIRPLMIPYNEQFF
TRBJ2-3,NA,NA,TRBV11-2,TGTGCCAGCAGCTTATCGAGGGGTGATACGCAGTATTTT,CASSLSRGDTQYF
TRBJ1-2,NA,NA,TRBV14,TGTGCCAGCAGCCCAGGTTATGGCTACACCTTC,CASSPGYGYTF
TRBJ1-6,NA,TRBD1,TRBV12-5,TGTGCTAGTGGTTTGATAGACAGGGGTATGGACTATAATTCACCCCTCCACTTT,CASGLIDRGMDYNSPLHF
TRBJ1-1,NA,NA,TRBV5-6,TGTGCCAGCAGCTTCCAGGATGTTGGGGGGACTGAAGCTTTCTTT,CASSFQDVGGTEAFF